This passage covers 21 T cell receptor beta chains from one sample sequenced in a study of cytomegalovirus exposure and HLA in healthy donors. 13 Jbeta primers and 60 Vbeta primers were used for the PCR. The data were produced by immunoSEQ multiplex PCR, yet TCRdb's version contains in-frame clones alone and is incomplete. Found here are 95,000 to 150,000 clones, around 86% of them singletons; the top ten hold less than 2.5%. The material sequenced was PBMCs. The receptors shown here come from a man aged 25-45 years in good health and CMV-seronegative.

V gene TRBV5-4 combines with J gene TRBJ2-1, with 8 bases aligning to TRBD2. CDR1 is SGHNT, CDR2 YYREEE, per germline (reference sequence). Losses at the gene ends were 0 bases for V and 5 bases for J; bases not matched to a gene: 10. The CDR3 loop spans 17 amino acids. CDR3 DNA sequence: TGTGCCAGCAGCTTGGACGGGGGGGTCACAAGGGACAATGAGCAGTTCTTC. It specifies CASSLDGGVTRDNEQFF.

The chain recombines TRBV7-6 with TRBJ2-7, with 7 bases aligning to TRBD2. Germline V gene sequence: CDR1 SGHVS, CDR2 FNYEAQ. This CDR3 has 16 residues. V dropped 1 base and J dropped 4; count of bases not matched to a gene: 10. For the CDR3, the DNA is TGTGCCAGCAGCTTAGTTGAGGCGGGGGATGGGTACGAGCAGTACTTC. Amino acid sequence: CASSLVEAGDGYEQYF.

This clone was recorded only once. The V call is TRBV2, the J call TRBJ2-3, with 8 bases identical to TRBD2. The CDR3 totals 14 residues. Germline V gene data show CDR1 as SNHLY and CDR2 as FYNNEI. After removal of 11 bases from V and 2 bases from J, the junction contained 9 bases not matched to a gene. The CDR3 loop reads CAGWGAGATDTQYF. The CDR3 region has the DNA TGTGCCGGCTGGGGAGCGGGGGCCACAGATACGCAGTATTTT.

For this clone: An end of the junction does not agree with germline; a read error may underlie this. The V and J genes are TRBV4-3 and TRBJ2-6, with D perhaps TRBD1 (5 bases). Germline V gives CDR1 LGHNA, CDR2 YSLEER. The length of the CDR3 is 16 residues. The CDR3 nucleotides are TGCGCCAGCAGCCAAGATTTAGGGGCTGGGGCCAACGGCCTGACTTTC. Translation: CASSQDLGAGANGLTF.

The chain employs TRBV5-1 and TRBJ2-5, with a possible D match to TRBD2 (7 bases). Germline values: CDR1 SGHRS, CDR2 YFSETQ. Trimming shortened V by 4 bases and J by 1 base, and 11 bases separated the two germline ends. This CDR3 is built from 14 residues. The CDR3 bases are TGCGCCAGCAGCCCGGGGGGCCCCCAAGAGACCCAGTACTTC. Protein sequence: CASSPGGPQETQYF.

The genes are TRBV5-8 and TRBJ1-5; TRBD1 aligns across 7 bases. The V gene's germline CDR1 is SGHTS and CDR2 YDEGEE. The CDR3 length is 14 residues. V shed 3 bases and J 4 bases; nucleotides not matched to a gene: 4. The CDR3 bases are TGTGCCAGCAGCTCACAGGGGCCAAATCAGCCCCAGCATTTT. It translates to CASSSQGPNQPQHF. Supplemented by reference TRBV5-8 and TRBJ1-5, the full variable domain reads EAGVTQSPTHLIKTRGQQATLRCSPISGHTSVYWYQQALGLGLQFLLWYDEGEERNRGNFPPRFSGRQFPNYSSELNVNALELEDSALYLCASSSQGPNQPQHFGDGTRLSIL.

The genes are TRBV6-5 and TRBJ2-1; D gene uncertain. Germline loops: CDR1 MNHEY, CDR2 SVGAGI. This CDR3 region has 13 residues. The ends were cut back, 2 bases at V and 9 bases at J, with 11 bases in the middle. CDR3 residues: CASSYPFTGEQFF. For the CDR3, the DNA is TGTGCCAGCAGTTACCCTTTCACGGGTGAGCAGTTCTTC.

This chain uses TRBV14 with TRBJ1-5; 8 nucleotides line up with TRBD1. Germline V gene sequence: CDR1 SGHDN, CDR2 FVKESK. V gave up 2 bases and J gave up 9 bases; unmatched junction bases: 3. CDR3 size: 13 residues. As DNA, the CDR3 is TGTGCCAGCAGCCAAAGCGGACAGGGGCCCCAGCATTTT. It yields the protein CASSQSGQGPQHF.

This sequence joins TRBV6-6 and TRBJ2-7; 7 bases are a match to TRBD1. Germline-derived CDR1 and CDR2 are MNHNY and SVGAGI (reference sequence). CDR3 size: 16 residues. The J segment lost 2 bases and the V segment lost 5 bases, leaving 12 bases of the junction unmatched. In DNA form, the CDR3 reads TGTGCCAGCAGTCCTGGACGGGACAGTTGGGCCTACGAGCAGTACTTC. Its protein is CASSPGRDSWAYEQYF.

This chain links TRBV2 with TRBJ1-2; D is perhaps TRBD1 (6 bases). The CDR3 has 17 residues. Germline loops: CDR1 SNHLY, CDR2 FYNNEI. V lost 0 bases and J 2 bases, leaving 16 bases between the germline ends. Here the CDR3 reads CASSEAPRDTQNYGYTF. The CDR3 coding sequence is TGTGCCAGCAGTGAAGCTCCTAGGGACACGCAAAACTATGGCTACACCTTC.

CDR3 region: CAWSPGQSNTEAFF. CDR3 coding DNA: TGTGCCTGGAGTCCGGGACAGAGTAACACTGAAGCTTTCTTT. The chain links TRBV30 to TRBJ1-1; TRBD1 agrees at 7 bases. With V trimmed by 2 bases and J by 2 bases, 5 bases remained unmatched. The CDR3 is 14 residues long. Per the germline V gene, CDR1 is GTSNPN and CDR2 is SVGIG (reference sequence).

This sequence joins TRBV5-1 and TRBJ1-2; D gene unclear. This CDR3 region has 14 residues. Germline CDR1 reads SGHRS; CDR2 reads YFSETQ. V lost 4 bases to trimming and J lost 2 bases, with 12 bases between them. CDR3 in DNA: TGCGCCAGCAGCCGACGGACGGGAAACTATGGCTACACCTTC. It codes for CASSRRTGNYGYTF.

The CDR3 region has the DNA TGTGCCAGCACGACTAGCGGGGGGGCCGTGTATGAGCAGTTCTTC. It specifies CASTTSGGAVYEQFF. The chain recombines TRBV2 with TRBJ2-1; 14 bases match TRBD2. Germline loops: CDR1 SNHLY, CDR2 FYNNEI. The ends lost 7 bases at V and 8 bases at J; junction bases unmatched: 7. The CDR3 runs 15 residues. The full variable domain, with the rest looked up from reference TRBV2 and TRBJ2-1, is EPEVTQTPSHQVTQMGQEVILRCVPISNHLYFYWYRQILGQKVEFLVSFYNNEISEKSEIFDDQFSVERPDGSNFTLKIRSTKLEDSAMYFCASTTSGGAVYEQFFGPGTRLTVL.

J is TRBJ1-5 and V is TRBV4-1; no firm D call. V lost 0 bases, J lost 3 bases, and 9 bases lay in between. Germline values: CDR1 MGHRA, CDR2 YSYEKL. CDR3 length equals 15 residues. CDR3 amino acids: CASSQDKGLNQPQHF. CDR3 bases: TGCGCCAGCAGCCAAGATAAAGGACTCAATCAGCCCCAGCATTTT.

V is TRBV10-1 and J is TRBJ2-1, with a tentative D call TRBD1 (7 bases). The CDR3 runs 17 residues. Trimming stripped 3 bases from V and 3 bases from J, with 18 bases between. From germline, CDR1 is WNHNN and CDR2 SYGVQD (reference sequence). The CDR3 loop is CASSEGSEGAYYNEQFF. The DNA for the CDR3 is TGCGCCAGCAGTGAAGGGTCGGAGGGGGCCTACTACAATGAGCAGTTCTTC.

The chain uses TRBV27 and TRBJ2-2; 7 nucleotides line up with TRBD2. Trimming removed 4 bases from V and 0 bases from J; junction bases left unmatched: 2. CDR1 and CDR2 (germline): MNHEY, SMNVEV (reference sequence). The CDR3 is 15 residues long. DNA for the CDR3: TGTGCCAGCAGTTGGGGGGGACCGAACACCGGGGAGCTGTTTTTT. This codes for CASSWGGPNTGELFF.

The rearrangement uses TRBV19 and TRBJ1-6; 7 bases map to TRBD1. Germline V CDR1 and CDR2: LNHDA, SQIVND (reference sequence). J lost 7 bases, V lost 4 bases, and 7 bases had no gene match. This CDR3 is built from 15 residues. CDR3: CASSREGGTNSPLHF. The DNA of the CDR3 is TGTGCCAGTAGTAGGGAAGGGGGCACCAATTCACCCCTCCACTTT.

The CDR3 sequence: CASSPFTRGDTEAFF. For the CDR3, the DNA is TGTGCCAGCAGCCCTTTTACCCGGGGGGACACTGAAGCTTTCTTT. The V and J genes are TRBV11-2 and TRBJ1-1; TRBD1 is a possible D gene (5 bases). Trimming shortened V by 5 bases and J by 3 bases, and 16 bases separated the two germline ends. The CDR3 spans 15 residues. CDR1 and CDR2 (germline): SGHAT, FQNNGV.

This chain joins TRBV6-5 and TRBJ2-7; tentative D call: TRBD1 (7 bases). V lost 6 bases and J 6 bases, leaving 15 bases between the germline ends. This CDR3 is 13 amino acids long. The germline V gene encodes CDR1 MNHEY and CDR2 SVGAGI. The CDR3 region has the DNA TGTGCCAGCAGCCTCTACAGGGGAGGCGAGCAGTACTTC. Translating gives CASSLYRGGEQYF.

The chain carries TRBV29-1 and TRBJ1-5; D is perhaps TRBD1 (6 bases). Germline CDR1 SQVTM, CDR2 ANQGSEA. V lost 7 bases and J lost 3, with 10 bases in between. The CDR3 loop spans 12 amino acids. CDR3 DNA: TGCAGCGCCCGGGACACCAATCAGCCCCAGCATTTT. Residues: CSARDTNQPQHF.

The chain links TRBV28 to TRBJ1-2; D not certain. The V gene lost 4 bases and the J gene lost 6 bases, with 12 bases spanning the gap. There are 13 residues in the CDR3. CDR1 is MDHEN and CDR2 is SYDVKM in the germline V gene. The CDR3 is CASSSNRLDGYTF. CDR3 nucleotide sequence: TGTGCCAGCAGTTCAAACAGATTAGATGGCTACACCTTC.